The present entry profiles one T cell receptor beta chain with its context. The antigen is unknown. This specimen comes from a study of T cell responses to AZD1222 COVID-19 vaccine. In the study overall: Researchers grouped second doses given at about 4 or about 12 weeks into one pool. Study-level findings and limits: In a largely white British group with more females than males, clonal diversity was possibly underestimated. Elevations in Spike-specific TCR breadth and depth followed administration of two AZD1222 doses. In all cases, repertoires were sampled only after the peak T cell response.

This table comes from immunoSEQ multiplex PCR, and its TCRdb copy is limited to in-frame clones, with some not included. The data show 95,000 to 100,000 clones, roughly 87% seen once. Deletions cut 3 bases from V and 2 bases from J, with 13 bases between. Germline values: CDR1 LNHDA, CDR2 SQIVND (reference sequence). This CDR3 contains 15 residues. The sequence derives from an adult in good health. The chain links TRBV19 to TRBJ1-1; D is ambiguous. The sequenced sample was peripheral blood, obtained on day 0 of AZD1222 vaccination. CDR3 sequence: CASSISRRGNTEAFF. As DNA, the CDR3 is TGTGCCAGTAGTATCTCCAGGCGGGGAAACACTGAAGCTTTCTTT.